The next 23 T cell receptor beta chains were all read from a single sample in a study of blood T cell repertoires in COVID-19 (dated by TCRdb to 2018 to 2020). Library generation was performed with the immunoSEQ multiplex PCR assay. TCRdb took over this immuneACCESS table, retaining in-frame rearrangements with V and J assigned. Such tables are incomplete; in checked studies, under half of the missing clones stem from an unresolved V gene, and the remainder is unexplained. This sample has roughly 200,000 clones in its table, and over 75% of those were observed once. The top ten hold 15% to 20% of the sample. Material: peripheral blood. The receptors stem from a person aged 70 to 85 with COVID-19, enrolled during active disease.

The chain joins TRBV5-4 to TRBJ1-2; the match to TRBD1 covers 9 bases. The CDR3 is made up of 16 amino acids. The junction had 9 bases not matched to a gene; V was cut back by 2 bases and J by 4 bases. CDR1 and CDR2 from the germline V gene are SGHNT and YYREEE (reference sequence). The chain's CDR3 is CASSLLDRGAGYGYTF. The CDR3 coding sequence is TGTGCCAGCAGCTTACTGGACAGGGGCGCTGGCTATGGCTACACCTTC.

The J gene is TRBJ2-5, the V gene TRBV14; 9 bases line up with TRBD2. The trim removed 3 bases at V and 6 bases at J, leaving 20 bases unmatched. CDR3 length equals 19 residues. The V gene's germline CDR1 is SGHDN and CDR2 FVKESK. The CDR3 loop is CASSHATHGGGGAGKTQYF. CDR3 coding DNA: TGTGCCAGCAGCCACGCCACCCACGGGGGCGGGGGGGCCGGAAAGACCCAGTACTTC.

This clone was found many times. The rearrangement joins TRBV7-9 to TRBJ2-2; 7 nucleotides align to TRBD1. Germline CDR1 is SEHNR and CDR2 is FQNEAQ (reference sequence). The CDR3 is made up of 15 amino acids. V was clipped by 5 bases and J by 5 bases; unmatched bases: 8. CDR3 bases: TGTGCCAGCAGCCGGGACAGAGAGGCTACCGGGGAGCTGTTTTTT. Protein: CASSRDREATGELFF.

This clone appeared once. The chain uses TRBV9 and TRBJ1-4; no clear D. Trimming cost V 4 bases and J 4 bases, with 11 bases left between them. The CDR3 sequence is 14 residues long. Germline V CDR1 and CDR2: SGDLS, YYNGEE. The CDR3 DNA reads as TGTGCCAGCAGCACGGGTGTCCTTAATGAAAAACTGTTTTTT. The encoded protein is CASSTGVLNEKLFF.

The V and J genes are TRBV2 and TRBJ1-1; D unresolved. Trimming left V 7 bases short and J 2 bases short, with 17 bases between. Germline CDR1 and CDR2: SNHLY and FYNNEI. The length of the CDR3 is 15 residues. The CDR3 DNA follows: TGTGCCAGCAAGGTTAATGCGGCTGGTAACACTGAAGCTTTCTTT. It specifies CASKVNAAGNTEAFF. The full variable domain, with the rest looked up from reference TRBV2 and TRBJ1-1, is EPEVTQTPSHQVTQMGQEVILRCVPISNHLYFYWYRQILGQKVEFLVSFYNNEISEKSEIFDDQFSVERPDGSNFTLKIRSTKLEDSAMYFCASKVNAAGNTEAFFGQGTRLTVV.

The rearrangement uses TRBV3-1 (or the pseudogene TRBV3-2) and TRBJ2-7; TRBD1 matches 7 bases. The V gene's germline CDR1 is LGHDT and CDR2 YNNKEL (reference sequence). V dropped 4 bases and J dropped 0; count of bases not matched to a gene: 9. The CDR3 runs to 16 residues. CDR3 in DNA: TGTGCCAGCAGCCGAGGGGGCCACAATCCCTCCTACGAGCAGTACTTC. It codes for CASSRGGHNPSYEQYF.

The chain employs TRBV5-1 and TRBJ1-1; tentative D call: TRBD1 (6 bases). Trimming removed 4 bases at V and 6 bases at J, with 22 bases between. Germline V gene lookup returns CDR1 SGHRS and CDR2 YFSETQ. This CDR3 spans 16 amino acids. This CDR3 reads CASSRTDRPRTAEAFF. Written as DNA, the CDR3 is TGCGCCAGCAGCCGGACGGACAGACCACGGACCGCTGAAGCTTTCTTT.

This chain links TRBV5-6 with TRBJ2-1, with 8 bases matching TRBD2. Germline CDR1 is SGHDT and CDR2 is YYEEEE. The V segment lost 4 bases and the J segment 14 bases; nucleotides outside the gene matches: 8. CDR3 length: 12 amino acids. The CDR3 DNA reads TGTGCCAGCAGCCGGGAGGGCAGGAAGAAGTTCTTC. This translates into CASSREGRKKFF.

This clone showed up just once. The chain combines TRBV5-1 with TRBJ2-7; weak D call: TRBD1 (6 bases). The CDR3 is made up of 15 amino acids. The germline V gene encodes CDR1 SGHRS and CDR2 YFSETQ. With 4 bases removed from V and 4 bases from J, the gap between germline ends came to 18 bases. CDR3 amino acids: CASSLQTGSLYEQYF. The DNA of the CDR3 is TGCGCCAGCAGCCTCCAAACAGGGTCTTTGTACGAGCAGTACTTC.

This chain links TRBV6-6 with TRBJ1-2; no clear D. The germline CDR1 and CDR2 sequences are MNHNY and SVGAGI (reference sequence). Trimming removed 4 bases at V and 0 bases at J, with 3 bases between. CDR3 length equals 12 residues. For the CDR3, the DNA is TGTGCCAGCAGTTCATCTAACTATGGCTACACCTTC. It translates to CASSSSNYGYTF.

This clone was detected once. The chain joins TRBV5-4 to TRBJ2-3; the match to TRBD2 covers 10 bases. CDR1 SGHNT and CDR2 YYREEE come from the germline V gene (reference sequence). J was trimmed by 4 bases and V by 4 bases; bases with no gene match: 3. This CDR3 has 14 amino acids. The CDR3 DNA sequence: TGTGCCAGCAGCGGGGGACTAGCGTCAGATACGCAGTATTTT. Protein: CASSGGLASDTQYF.

CDR3 amino acids: CASSQYAGGNTGELFF. CDR3 in DNA: TGCGCCAGCAGCCAATACGCAGGGGGGAACACCGGGGAGCTGTTTTTT. The chain joins TRBV4-3 to TRBJ2-2, with 7 nucleotides matching TRBD1. This CDR3 comprises 16 residues. Trimming took 2 bases from V and 1 from J; bases not matched to a gene: 4. The V gene's germline CDR1 is LGHNA and CDR2 YSLEER.

The CDR3 nucleotides are TGCAGCGTTGAGGGGTCAGGGTCGGCCACTGAAGCTTTCTTT. It specifies CSVEGSGSATEAFF. The chain uses TRBV29-1 and TRBJ1-1, with TRBD1 as a possible D gene (5 bases). CDR3 size: 14 residues. V lost 3 bases to trimming and J lost 4 bases, with 15 bases between them. The germline gives CDR1 SQVTM, CDR2 ANQGSEA.

The V and J genes are TRBV5-6 and TRBJ2-2, with D maybe TRBD1 (6 bases). The CDR3 has 15 amino acids. Germline V gene data show CDR1 as SGHDT and CDR2 as YYEEEE. The V gene lost 2 bases and the J gene lost 2 bases, with 10 bases spanning the gap. The CDR3 is CASSFGTINTGELFF. The CDR3 coding sequence is TGTGCCAGCAGCTTCGGGACAATCAACACCGGGGAGCTGTTTTTT.

The chain couples TRBV19 to TRBJ2-1; TRBD1 matches at 8 bases. This CDR3 has 15 amino acids. Germline V gene data show CDR1 as LNHDA and CDR2 as SQIVND (reference sequence). V shed 3 bases and J 2 bases; nucleotides not matched to a gene: 3. The CDR3 DNA reads TGTGCCAGTAGTATGGACAGGGATACCTACAATGAGCAGTTCTTC. It translates to CASSMDRDTYNEQFF.

The chain combines TRBV7-9 with TRBJ1-2; 7 nucleotides agree with TRBD1. Germline-derived CDR1 and CDR2 are SEHNR and FQNEAQ (reference sequence). Losses at the gene ends were 5 bases for V and 7 bases for J; bases not matched to a gene: 13. This CDR3 spans 15 amino acids. The CDR3 protein is CASSAGTAEPPGYTF. CDR3 DNA sequence: TGTGCCAGCAGCGCCGGGACAGCGGAACCCCCTGGCTACACCTTC.

This chain uses TRBV4-1 with TRBJ1-3; D call uncertain. With 1 base removed from V and 3 bases from J, the gap between germline ends came to 10 bases. CDR3 length: 15 residues. The germline gives CDR1 MGHRA, CDR2 YSYEKL. DNA for the CDR3: TGCGCCAGCAGCCAAGTAGTCGGGGTTGGAAACACCATATATTTT. It encodes CASSQVVGVGNTIYF.

The V call is TRBV5-1, the J call TRBJ1-2; TRBD1 matches at 9 bases. This CDR3 region has 15 residues. Germline CDR1 and CDR2: SGHRS and YFSETQ. The trim removed 3 bases at V and 4 bases at J, leaving 7 bases unmatched. For the CDR3, the DNA is TGCGCCAGCAGCTCGCAACAGGGGGCATTCTATGGCTACACCTTC. Translated, it gives CASSSQQGAFYGYTF.

The V and J genes are TRBV7-2 and TRBJ2-3, with a weak D call TRBD1 (6 bases). Trimming cost V 5 bases and J 4 bases, with 13 bases left between them. This CDR3 has 14 amino acids. The V gene's germline CDR1 is SGHTA and CDR2 FQGNSA. Written as DNA, the CDR3 is TGTGCCAGCAGCACCAACAGGGTTTCAGATACGCAGTATTTT. Translated: CASSTNRVSDTQYF.

The genes are TRBV10-3 and TRBJ1-1; 7 bases are shared with TRBD1. The germline V gene encodes CDR1 ENHRY and CDR2 SYGVKD. This CDR3 comprises 15 residues. V gave up 3 bases and J gave up 5 bases; unmatched junction bases: 9. The CDR3 here is CAISEGRGDLTEAFF. DNA of the CDR3: TGTGCCATCAGTGAAGGCAGGGGGGATCTTACTGAAGCTTTCTTT.

The chain combines TRBV29-1 with TRBJ2-7; 7 bases are shared with TRBD2. J was trimmed by 6 bases and V by 7 bases; bases with no gene match: 12. CDR3 length: 13 residues. CDR1 is SQVTM and CDR2 is ANQGSEA in the germline V gene. The CDR3: CSAGDYPRGEQYF. Written as DNA, the CDR3 is TGCAGCGCCGGGGACTATCCGAGGGGCGAGCAGTACTTC.

This sequence joins TRBV6-2 or TRBV6-3 and TRBJ2-7, with 10 bases aligning to TRBD1. V trimming: 0 bases; J trimming: 4 bases; junction bases outside the gene matches: 9. CDR3 length equals 17 residues. Germline V gives CDR1 MNHEY, CDR2 SVGEGT. The CDR3 protein is CASSYSSGTGAPYEQYF. The CDR3 nucleotides are TGTGCCAGCAGTTACTCGTCTGGGACAGGGGCTCCATACGAGCAGTACTTC.

The chain is built from TRBV14 and TRBJ1-2; D unresolved. Germline CDR1 reads SGHDN; CDR2 reads FVKESK. This CDR3 contains 15 residues. With 0 bases removed from V and 0 bases from J, the gap between germline ends came to 8 bases. Written as DNA, the CDR3 is TGTGCCAGCAGCCAAGAACACAGAACTAACTATGGCTACACCTTC. Translating gives CASSQEHRTNYGYTF. Filled out from reference TRBV14 and TRBJ1-2, the complete variable domain reads EAGVTQFPSHSVIEKGQTVTLRCDPISGHDNLYWYRRVMGKEIKFLLHFVKESKQDESGMPNNRFLAERTGGTYSTLKVQPAELEDSGVYFCASSQEHRTNYGYTFGSGTRLTVV.